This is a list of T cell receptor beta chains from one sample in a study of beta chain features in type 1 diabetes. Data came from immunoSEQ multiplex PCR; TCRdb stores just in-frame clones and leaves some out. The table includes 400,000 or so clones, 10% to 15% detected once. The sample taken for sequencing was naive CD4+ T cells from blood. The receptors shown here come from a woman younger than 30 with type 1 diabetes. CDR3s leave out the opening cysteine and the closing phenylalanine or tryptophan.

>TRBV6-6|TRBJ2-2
ASRSGGQVNTGELF
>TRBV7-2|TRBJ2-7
ASSPTSGSLGREQY
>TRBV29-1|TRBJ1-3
SVEDGERGNTIY
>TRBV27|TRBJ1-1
ASSLYNRGEAF
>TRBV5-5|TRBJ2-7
ASTLGGTEQY
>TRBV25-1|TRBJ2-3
ASSEWAGGRADTQY
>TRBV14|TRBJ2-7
ASSPFQGSSYEQY
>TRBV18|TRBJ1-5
ASSPSGTFRPQH
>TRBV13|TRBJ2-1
ASSLGPRNEQF
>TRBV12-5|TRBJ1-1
ASGLSGGAEAF
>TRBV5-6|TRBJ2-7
ASSFLDRGLWGSYEQY
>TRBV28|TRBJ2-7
ASRRGGSPYEQY
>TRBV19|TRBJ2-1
ASSPLGTHGNEQF
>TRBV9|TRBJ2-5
ASSVGGTMETQY
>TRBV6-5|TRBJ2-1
ASRMGTANEQF
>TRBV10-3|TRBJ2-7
AISEPGVYRGEQY
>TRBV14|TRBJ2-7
ASSLAGGGYEQY
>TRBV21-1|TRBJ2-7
ASMGPGGRYEQY